This TCR beta chain stems from a study of blood T cells in healthy people across ages. General study results and limits: The CMV status of each donor remained undetermined, and this could have confounded shifts in expanded clonotypes. Comparison with aged donors showed that long-lived donors had more naive CD4+ cells and higher diversity.

Remarks on this clonotype: Its target is not known.

Per-sample PBMC isolation yielded at least 7 million cells. Trimming removed 3 bases at V and 6 bases at J, with 12 bases between. The CDR3 contains 14 residues. Germline V gives CDR1 SGHTA, CDR2 FQGNSA. For the second PCR, which ran for about 7 to 11 cycles, a sample-barcoded 5' primer and a J-beta primer mix were used. TCRdb re-derived calls from the 5' RACE reads in MiXCR, one entry per CDR3 protein. The sample holds approximately 1,000,000 distinct CDR3 sequences, over 35% seen once. The J gene is TRBJ2-1, the V gene TRBV7-2; D is undetermined. The receptor was isolated from a woman aged 60 to 75 in good health. Sequencing used blood. The CDR3 reads CASSFLLSSNEQFF. The CDR3 DNA sequence: TGTGCCAGCAGCTTTCTTTTGAGTTCCAATGAGCAGTTCTTC.